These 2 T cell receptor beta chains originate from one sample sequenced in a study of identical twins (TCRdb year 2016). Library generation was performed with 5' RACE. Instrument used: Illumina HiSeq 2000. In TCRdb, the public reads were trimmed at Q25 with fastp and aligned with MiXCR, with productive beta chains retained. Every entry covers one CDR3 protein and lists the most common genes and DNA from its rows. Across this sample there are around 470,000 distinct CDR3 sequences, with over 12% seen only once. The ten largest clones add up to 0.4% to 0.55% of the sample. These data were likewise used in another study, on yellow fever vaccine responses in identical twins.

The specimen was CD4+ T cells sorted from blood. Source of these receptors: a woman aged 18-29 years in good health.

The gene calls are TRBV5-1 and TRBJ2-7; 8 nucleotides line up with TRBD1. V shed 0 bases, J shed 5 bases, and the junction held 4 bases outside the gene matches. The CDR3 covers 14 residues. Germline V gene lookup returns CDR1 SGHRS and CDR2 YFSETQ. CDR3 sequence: CASSLGQGSHEQYF. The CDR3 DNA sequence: TGCGCCAGCAGCTTGGGACAGGGGAGCCACGAGCAGTACTTC.

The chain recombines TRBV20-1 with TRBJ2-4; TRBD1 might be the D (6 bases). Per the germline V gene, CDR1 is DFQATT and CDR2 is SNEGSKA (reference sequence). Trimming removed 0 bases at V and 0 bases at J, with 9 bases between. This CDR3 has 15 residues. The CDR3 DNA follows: TGCAGTGCTAGAGACGGGACACTAGCCAAAAACATTCAGTACTTC. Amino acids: CSARDGTLAKNIQYF.